These T cell receptor beta chains were read from a single sample in a study of blood T cells in healthy people across ages. TCRdb reanalysed the 5' RACE reads using MiXCR and keeps one entry per CDR3 protein. Among 1,800,000 or so distinct CDR3 sequences listed, 35% to 50% were seen once. The sample was blood. The receptors derive from a human donor in good health. Both conserved end residues are trimmed from each CDR3.

TRBV5-1	TRBJ1-6	ASSADRANSPLH
TRBV5-1	TRBJ2-5	ASSLGQASQETQY
TRBV12-3/TRBV12-4	TRBJ1-2	ASSHIPQGVYGYT
TRBV20-1	TRBJ2-5	SAAGTGGEETQY
TRBV4-3	TRBJ2-6	ASSQIWGRTGLVNSGANVLT
TRBV7-8	TRBJ2-1	ATSTGSTYNEQF
TRBV7-2	TRBJ1-6	ASSWRTGNNSPLH
TRBV4-3	TRBJ1-1	ASSQDEGEGLEAF
TRBV28	TRBJ1-4	ASSPFGGSTNEKLF
TRBV4-1	TRBJ2-2	ASSPRGGLSTGELF
TRBV5-1	TRBJ1-1	ASSLDSRGYTEAF
TRBV12-3/TRBV12-4	TRBJ2-5	ASSLWTGGPTQY
TRBV24-1	TRBJ2-1	ATGALLAGGYNEQF
TRBV2	TRBJ2-7	ASSGIGAYREQY
TRBV20-1	TRBJ2-5	SARSGEHLLGTQY
TRBV20-1	TRBJ1-5	SASSLGGAEQPQH
TRBV5-5	TRBJ2-4	ASSLRQVARGPKNIQY
TRBV29-1	TRBJ2-1	SAGLADYNEQF
TRBV6-1	TRBJ2-7	ASSEAPSGGASYEQY
TRBV11-1	TRBJ1-1	ASSFGRTGLNTEAF
TRBV12-3/TRBV12-4	TRBJ2-3	ASSLWGPLGDTQY
TRBV5-1	TRBJ2-1	ASSPAWTSVYNEQF
TRBV6-6	TRBJ1-5	ASSSPAGQPQH
TRBV29-1	TRBJ1-1	SVAQTLNTEAF
TRBV18	TRBJ2-3	ASSPRGVITQY
TRBV29-1	TRBJ1-2	SAGQPNYGYT
TRBV6-1	TRBJ2-3	ASSPNLGFAGGTDTQY
TRBV29-1	TRBJ2-1	SVGLVGPGGNEQF
TRBV20-1	TRBJ1-2	SASVQLGDGYT
TRBV29-1	TRBJ2-2	SVRIRTGASTGELF
TRBV7-9	TRBJ2-1	ASSWSGVLGDNEQF
TRBV2	TRBJ1-2	ASTQTRSYGYT
TRBV11-1	TRBJ1-1	ASSPEGVQNTEAF
TRBV28	TRBJ2-1	ASKTRSSYNEQF
TRBV29-1	TRBJ2-5	SVLGGAPETQY
TRBV29-1	TRBJ2-7	SVAGGESYEQY
TRBV20-1	TRBJ1-2	SAFSPSPDSYGYT
TRBV9	TRBJ2-6	ASSVTGANVLT
TRBV5-6	TRBJ2-2	ASSLGQTTGELF
TRBV15	TRBJ2-7	ATSRDFEQY
TRBV4-3	TRBJ1-1	ASSQVGGVWTEAF
TRBV4-1	TRBJ2-4	ASSQGRDSDIQY
TRBV27	TRBJ1-2	ASSLWSGDGYT
TRBV6-5	TRBJ2-3	ASRAHTDTQY
TRBV11-1	TRBJ2-3	ASSLFALSNTQY
TRBV9	TRBJ1-6	ASSGQWNSPLH
TRBV28	TRBJ2-1	ASSSIGDRGLDYEQF
TRBV24-1	TRBJ2-2	ATSDLRREGGVLF
TRBV27	TRBJ2-5	ADKCRARETQY